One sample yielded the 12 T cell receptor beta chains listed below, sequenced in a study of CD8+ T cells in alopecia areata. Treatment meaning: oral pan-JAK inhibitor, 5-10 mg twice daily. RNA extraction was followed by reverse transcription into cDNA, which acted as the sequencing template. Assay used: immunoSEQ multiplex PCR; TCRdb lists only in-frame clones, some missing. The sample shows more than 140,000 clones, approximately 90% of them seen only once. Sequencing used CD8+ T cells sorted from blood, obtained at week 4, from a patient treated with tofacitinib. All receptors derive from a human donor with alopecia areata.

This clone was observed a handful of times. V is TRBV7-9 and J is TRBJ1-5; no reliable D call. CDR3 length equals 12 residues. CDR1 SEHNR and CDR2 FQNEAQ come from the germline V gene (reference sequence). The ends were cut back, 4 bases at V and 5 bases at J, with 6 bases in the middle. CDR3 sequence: CASSSADQPQHF. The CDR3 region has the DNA TGTGCCAGCAGCTCGGCAGATCAGCCCCAGCATTTT. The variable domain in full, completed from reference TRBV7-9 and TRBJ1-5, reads DTGVSQNPRHKITKRGQNVTFRCDPISEHNRLYWYRQTLGQGPEFLTYFQNEAQLEKSRLLSDRFSAERPKGSFSTLEIQRTEQGDSAMYLCASSSADQPQHFGDGTRLSIL.

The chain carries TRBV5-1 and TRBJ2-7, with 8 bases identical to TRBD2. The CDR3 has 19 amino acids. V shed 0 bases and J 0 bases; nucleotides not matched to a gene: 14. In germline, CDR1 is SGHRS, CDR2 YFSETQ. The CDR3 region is CASSLGLVTVAGRSYEQYF. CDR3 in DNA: TGCGCCAGCAGCTTGGGCTTAGTTACCGTAGCGGGACGCTCCTACGAGCAGTACTTC.

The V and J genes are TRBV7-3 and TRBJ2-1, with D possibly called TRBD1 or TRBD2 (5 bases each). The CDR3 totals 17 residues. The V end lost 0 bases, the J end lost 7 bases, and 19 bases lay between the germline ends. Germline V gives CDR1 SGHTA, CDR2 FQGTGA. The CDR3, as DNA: TGTGCCAGCAGCTTAACCCCAGGGAGAAGTGTGAGTAATGAGCAGTTCTTC. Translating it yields CASSLTPGRSVSNEQFF.

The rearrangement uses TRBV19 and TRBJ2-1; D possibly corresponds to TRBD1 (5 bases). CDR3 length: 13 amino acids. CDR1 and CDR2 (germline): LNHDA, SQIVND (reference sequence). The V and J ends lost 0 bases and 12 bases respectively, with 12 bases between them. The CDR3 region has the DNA TGTGCCAGTAGTATAGACTTTCCCCAGGGGCAGTTCTTC. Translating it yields CASSIDFPQGQFF.

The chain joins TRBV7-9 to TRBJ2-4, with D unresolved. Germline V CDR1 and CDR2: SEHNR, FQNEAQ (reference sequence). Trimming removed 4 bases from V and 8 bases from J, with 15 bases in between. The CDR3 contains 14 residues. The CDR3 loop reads CASSSGLWEDIQYF. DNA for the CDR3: TGTGCCAGCAGCTCGGGCCTTTGGGAAGACATTCAGTACTTC.

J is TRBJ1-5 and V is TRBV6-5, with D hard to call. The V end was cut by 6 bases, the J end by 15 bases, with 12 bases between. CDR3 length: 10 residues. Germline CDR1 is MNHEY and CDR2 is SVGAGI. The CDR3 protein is CASSAVTLHF. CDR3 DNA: TGTGCCAGCAGCGCCGTCACCTTGCATTTT.

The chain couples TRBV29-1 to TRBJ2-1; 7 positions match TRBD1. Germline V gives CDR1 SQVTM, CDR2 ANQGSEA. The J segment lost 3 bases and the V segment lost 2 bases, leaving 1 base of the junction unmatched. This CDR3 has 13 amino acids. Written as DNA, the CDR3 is TGCAGCGTTGAAACAGGGGTCTACAATGAGCAGTTCTTC. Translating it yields CSVETGVYNEQFF.

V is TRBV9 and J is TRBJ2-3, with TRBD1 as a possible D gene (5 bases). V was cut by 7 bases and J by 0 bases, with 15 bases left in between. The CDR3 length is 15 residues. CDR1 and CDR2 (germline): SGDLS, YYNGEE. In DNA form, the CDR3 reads TGTGCCAGCCGCCCGGTGGCAGGGAGCACAGATACGCAGTATTTT. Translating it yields CASRPVAGSTDTQYF.

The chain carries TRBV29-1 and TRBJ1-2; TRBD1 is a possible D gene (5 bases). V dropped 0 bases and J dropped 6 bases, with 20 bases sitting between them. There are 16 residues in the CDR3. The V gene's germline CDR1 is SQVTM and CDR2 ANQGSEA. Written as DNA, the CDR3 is TGCAGCGTTGAAGATCTCCGGACATTTTTTGTGAATGGCTACACCTTC. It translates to CSVEDLRTFFVNGYTF.

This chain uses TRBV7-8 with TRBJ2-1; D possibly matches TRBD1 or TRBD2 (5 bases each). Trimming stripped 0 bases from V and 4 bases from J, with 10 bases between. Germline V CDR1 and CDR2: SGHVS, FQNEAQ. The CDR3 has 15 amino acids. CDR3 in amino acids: CASSLAGDGYNEQFF. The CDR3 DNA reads TGTGCCAGCAGCTTAGCGGGGGACGGATACAATGAGCAGTTCTTC.

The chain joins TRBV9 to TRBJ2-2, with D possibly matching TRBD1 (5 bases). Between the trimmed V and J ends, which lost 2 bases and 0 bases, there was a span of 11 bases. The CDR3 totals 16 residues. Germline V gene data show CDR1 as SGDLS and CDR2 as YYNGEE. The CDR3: CASSVGRGPNTGELFF. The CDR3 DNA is TGTGCCAGCAGCGTGGGAAGGGGCCCGAACACCGGGGAGCTGTTTTTT.

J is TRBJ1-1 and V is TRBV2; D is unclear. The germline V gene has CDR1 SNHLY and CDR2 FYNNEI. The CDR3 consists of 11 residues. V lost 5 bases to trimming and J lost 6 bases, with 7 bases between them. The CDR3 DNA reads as TGTGCCAGCAGTTCCCGAGCTGAAGCTTTCTTT. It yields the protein CASSSRAEAFF.